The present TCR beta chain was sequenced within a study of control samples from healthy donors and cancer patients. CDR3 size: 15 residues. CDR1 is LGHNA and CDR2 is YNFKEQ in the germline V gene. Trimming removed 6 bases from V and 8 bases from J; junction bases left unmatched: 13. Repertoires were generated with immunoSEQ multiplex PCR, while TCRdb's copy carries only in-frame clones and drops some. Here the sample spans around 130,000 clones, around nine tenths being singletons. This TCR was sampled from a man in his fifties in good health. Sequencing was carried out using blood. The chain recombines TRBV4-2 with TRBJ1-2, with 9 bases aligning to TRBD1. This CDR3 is CASRTKQGAEGGYTF. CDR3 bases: TGTGCCAGCAGAACTAAACAGGGGGCAGAGGGCGGCTACACCTTC.